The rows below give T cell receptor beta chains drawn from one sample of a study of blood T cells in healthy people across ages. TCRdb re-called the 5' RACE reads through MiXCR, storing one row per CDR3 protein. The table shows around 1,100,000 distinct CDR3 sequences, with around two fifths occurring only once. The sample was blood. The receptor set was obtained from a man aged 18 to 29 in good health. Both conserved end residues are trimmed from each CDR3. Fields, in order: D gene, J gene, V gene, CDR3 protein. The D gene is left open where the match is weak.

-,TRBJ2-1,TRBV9,ASSPPVGSSYNEQF
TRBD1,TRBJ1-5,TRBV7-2,ASRPTGAGQPQH
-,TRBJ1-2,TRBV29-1,SAKGATEGRGYT
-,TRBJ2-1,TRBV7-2,ASSLEGPLVLYNEQF
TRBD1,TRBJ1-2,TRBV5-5,ASSPYEQGTYGYT
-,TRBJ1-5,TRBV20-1,SARPGAFYSNQPQH
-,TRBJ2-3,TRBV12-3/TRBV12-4,ASSRLEKADTQY
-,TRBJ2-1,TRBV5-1,ASSLRPSNNEQF
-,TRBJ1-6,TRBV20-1,SAPPTGGSSPLH
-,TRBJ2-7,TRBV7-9,ASSQVVAGYEQY
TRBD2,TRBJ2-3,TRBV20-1,SPTSGSTDTQY
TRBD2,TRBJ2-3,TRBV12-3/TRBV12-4,ASSLNGGAADTQY
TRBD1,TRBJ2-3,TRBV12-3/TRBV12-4,ASRPTGAVGDTQY
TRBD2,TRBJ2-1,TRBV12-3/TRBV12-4,ASRLSSGSYNEQF
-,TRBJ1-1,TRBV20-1,SAPQGGDTEAF
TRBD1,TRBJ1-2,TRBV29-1,SVRTGLGRGYT
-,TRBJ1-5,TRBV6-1,ASSVEDRPNQPQH
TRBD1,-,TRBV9,ASSVYATGGSQTQY
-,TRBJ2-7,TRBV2,ASIDGGLAYEQY
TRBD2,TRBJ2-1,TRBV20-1,SAGQLAGGPGEQF
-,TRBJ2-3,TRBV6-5,ASGFRTAVKADTQY
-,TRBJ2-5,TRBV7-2,ASSRRTEQETQY
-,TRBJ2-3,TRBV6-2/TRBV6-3,ASRWGLSLDTQY
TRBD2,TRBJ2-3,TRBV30,AWRSNGGAY